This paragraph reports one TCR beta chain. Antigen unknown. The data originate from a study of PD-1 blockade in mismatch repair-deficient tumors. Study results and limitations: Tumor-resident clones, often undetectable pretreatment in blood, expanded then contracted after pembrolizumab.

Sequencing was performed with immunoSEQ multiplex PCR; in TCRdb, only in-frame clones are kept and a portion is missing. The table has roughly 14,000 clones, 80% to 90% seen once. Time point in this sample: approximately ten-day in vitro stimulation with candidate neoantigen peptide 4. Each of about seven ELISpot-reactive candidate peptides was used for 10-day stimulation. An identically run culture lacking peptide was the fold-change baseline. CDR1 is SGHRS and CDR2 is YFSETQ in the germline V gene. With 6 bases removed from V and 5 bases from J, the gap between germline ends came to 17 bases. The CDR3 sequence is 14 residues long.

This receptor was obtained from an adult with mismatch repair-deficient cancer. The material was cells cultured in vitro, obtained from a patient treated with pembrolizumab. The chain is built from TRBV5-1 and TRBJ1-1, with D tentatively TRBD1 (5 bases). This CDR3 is CASKGQQSITEAFF. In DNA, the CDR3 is TGCGCCAGCAAGGGGCAACAGTCTATAACTGAAGCTTTCTTT.